This TCR beta chain is drawn from a study of molecular identifiers for immune sequencing clone quantification. Sorted cells numbering roughly 18,000 to 1,100,000, with 10%, 30% or 50% RNA, yielded the naive CD8 libraries. Naive CD8 T cells were sorted as CD8+CD4-CCR7+CD45RA+. CDR1 is SGHAT, CDR2 FQNNGV, per germline. Unmatched junction bases numbered 2, after V lost 5 bases and J lost 4 bases. The CDR3 is 15 amino acids. Each CDR3 protein gets one entry after TCRdb re-called the PCR reads with MiXCR. Found here are 45,000 to 60,000 distinct CDR3 sequences, about a third of them singletons; the top ten hold 3.8%.

The sample consisted of naive CD8+ T cells from blood, with Jurkat cell RNA spiked in. The subset denotes: FACS-sorted CD8+CD4-CCR7+CD45RA+ naive T cells. The receptor's source is a human donor in good health. Some libraries in this study had Jurkat cell RNA spiked in. The chain recombines TRBV11-2 with TRBJ2-1, with TRBD2 identical over 13 bases. CDR3 in amino acids: CASSGLAGAYNEQFF. The CDR3 bases are TGTGCCAGCAGCGGACTAGCGGGAGCTTACAATGAGCAGTTCTTC.